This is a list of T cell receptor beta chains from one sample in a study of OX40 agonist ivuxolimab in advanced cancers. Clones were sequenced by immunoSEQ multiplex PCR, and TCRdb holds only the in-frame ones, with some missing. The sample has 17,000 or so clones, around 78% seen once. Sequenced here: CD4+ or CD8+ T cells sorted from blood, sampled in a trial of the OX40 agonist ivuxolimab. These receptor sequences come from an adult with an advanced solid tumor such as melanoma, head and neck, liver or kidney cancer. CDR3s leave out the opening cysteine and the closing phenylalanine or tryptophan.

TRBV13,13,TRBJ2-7,ASSSGLAGSYEQY
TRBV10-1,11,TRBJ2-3,ASSGRGTDTQY
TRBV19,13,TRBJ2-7,ASSISGTGDYEQY
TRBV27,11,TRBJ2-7,ASSPGQGEEQY
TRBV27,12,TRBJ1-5,ASSPDRGRQPQH
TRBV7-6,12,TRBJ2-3,ASSLALGTDTQY
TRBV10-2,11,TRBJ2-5,ASKPGNQETQY
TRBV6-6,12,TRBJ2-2,ATNLRQNTGELF
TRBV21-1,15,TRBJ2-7,ASTSQGRPQLSYEQY
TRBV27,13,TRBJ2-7,ASSQRKDRPYEQY
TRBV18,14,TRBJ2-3,ASSPGSQGGTDTQY
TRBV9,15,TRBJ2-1,ASSAKGGRGPVNEQF
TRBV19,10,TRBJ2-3,ASSTPWDTQY
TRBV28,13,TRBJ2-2,ASTSSGRSTGELF
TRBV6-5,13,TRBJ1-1,ASSYSGKYDTEAF
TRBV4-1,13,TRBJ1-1,ASSQAAAMNTEAF
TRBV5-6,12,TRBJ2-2,ASSLAGNTGELF
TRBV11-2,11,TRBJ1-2,ASSFDGNYGYT
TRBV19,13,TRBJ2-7,ASSIELRGSYEQY
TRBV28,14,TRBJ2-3,ASSQPTGASTDTQY
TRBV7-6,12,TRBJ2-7,ASSGQSAAYEQY
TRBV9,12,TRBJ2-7,ASSVGAGRLEQY
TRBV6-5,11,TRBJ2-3,ASRDRGTDTQY
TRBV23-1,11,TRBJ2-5,ASSPTGGETQY
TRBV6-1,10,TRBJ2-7,ASSDRSYEQY
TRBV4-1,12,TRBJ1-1,ASSPSPIDTEAF
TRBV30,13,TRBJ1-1,AWGEGQSMNTEAF
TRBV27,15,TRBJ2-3,ASSPHLAGVSTDTQY
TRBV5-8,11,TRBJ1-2,ASSLTVSYGYT
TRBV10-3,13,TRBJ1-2,AISGGGGMNYGYT
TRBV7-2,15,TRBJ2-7,ASSPLAGVLSSYEQY
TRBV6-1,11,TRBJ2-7,ASSEWYTYEQY
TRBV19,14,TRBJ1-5,ASSWAAQRGNQPQH
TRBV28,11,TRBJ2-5,ASSPAGQETQY
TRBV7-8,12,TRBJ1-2,ASSLVGANYGYT
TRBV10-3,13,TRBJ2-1,AISESDAYGSEQF
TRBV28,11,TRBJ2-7,ASSLGRFYEQY
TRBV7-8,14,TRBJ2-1,ASSDSGTSGWYEQF
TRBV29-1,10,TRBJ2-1,SVVHPRDEQF
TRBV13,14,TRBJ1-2,ASSSDTGIPSYGYI
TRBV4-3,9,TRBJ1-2,ASSDHYGYT
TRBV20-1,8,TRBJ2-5,STKGETQY
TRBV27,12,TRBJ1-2,ASSPWTGEDGYT
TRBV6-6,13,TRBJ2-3,ASTLPQVSTDTQY
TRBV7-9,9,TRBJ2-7,ASGVSYEQY
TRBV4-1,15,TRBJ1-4,ASSHTTGTVINEKLF
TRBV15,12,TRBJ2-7,ATSRGGGYYEQY
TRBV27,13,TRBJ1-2,ASSQARGFNYGYT
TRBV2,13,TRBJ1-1,ASSTSSTLNTEAF
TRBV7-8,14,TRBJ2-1,ASSLGPSGGRNEQF
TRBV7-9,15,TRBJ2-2,ASSMGLAGGDTGELF
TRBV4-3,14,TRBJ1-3,ASSQVGGTGSNTIY
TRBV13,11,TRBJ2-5,ASSPRGRETQY
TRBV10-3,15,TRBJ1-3,AISESGTPSSGNTIY
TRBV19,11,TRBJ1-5,ASSMAIDQPQH
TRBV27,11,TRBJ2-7,ASSVIGSYEQY
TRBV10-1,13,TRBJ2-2,ASSDLRGVAGELF
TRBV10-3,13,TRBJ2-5,AISESMRQAETQY
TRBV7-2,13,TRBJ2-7,ASSLGDFSSYEQY
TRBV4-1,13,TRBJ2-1,ASSQELARKREQF